This note documents a single T cell receptor (beta chain) sequence. Its antigen is not known. The CDR3 has 15 residues. Trimming at V came to 2 bases and at J to 7 bases, leaving 6 bases not matched to a gene. From germline, CDR1 is SGHNT and CDR2 YYREEE (reference sequence). No glioblastoma patient carried an isocitrate dehydrogenase mutation. Input was 2 to 2.5 ug genomic DNA, or all available if less. Only in-frame clones appear in the TCRdb table, and some are missing; sequencing was by immunoSEQ multiplex PCR. The data hold tens of thousands of clones, with about 85% observed a single time. The data stem from a study of glioma-infiltrating T cells after dendritic cell vaccination. Regarding the study as a whole: No direct clonality-survival link was found; a diverse polyclonal response may matter.

The rearrangement joins TRBV5-4 to TRBJ2-7, with 13 bases lining up with TRBD2. This receptor was obtained from a human donor with glioblastoma. Sample: blood, taken before dendritic cell vaccination. DNA for the CDR3: TGTGCCAGCAGCTTTACTAGCGGGGGGGTGGAGGAGCAGTACTTC. Translated, it gives CASSFTSGGVEEQYF.